These 26 T cell receptor beta chains were sequenced from one sample in a study of blood T cell repertoires in COVID-19. Sequenced by immunoSEQ multiplex PCR; TCRdb stores in-frame clones only, minus some. In the table there are some 130,000 clones, approximately 89% of which are singletons. Sequencing used peripheral blood. The receptors originated from a middle-aged man with acute or convalescent COVID-19.

As DNA, the CDR3 is TGCGCCAGCAGTGTTCCCAGGGTGTCGGTGCTTGGTCCCCTCCACTTT. Its translation is CASSVPRVSVLGPLHF. This chain joins TRBV10-1 and TRBJ1-6, with a possible D match to TRBD1 (5 bases). This CDR3 is 16 amino acids long. CDR1 and CDR2 (germline): WNHNN, SYGVQD (reference sequence). Between the trimmed V and J ends, which lost 4 bases and 13 bases, there was a span of 23 bases.

The CDR3 DNA follows: TGCAGTGCTAGTCGGGCAGGGATCGACTATGGCTACACCTTC. Its translation: CSASRAGIDYGYTF. The chain carries TRBV20-1 and TRBJ1-2, with a possible D match to TRBD1 (5 bases). V gave up 3 bases and J gave up 3 bases, with 14 bases separating them. The CDR3 sequence is 14 residues long. Germline V gene data show CDR1 as DFQATT and CDR2 as SNEGSKA (reference sequence).

The J gene is TRBJ2-2, the V gene TRBV19; TRBD2 is a possible D gene (6 bases). CDR1 and CDR2 from the germline V gene are LNHDA and SQIVND (reference sequence). V was shortened by 3 bases and J by 3 bases, with 11 bases between the two germline ends. The CDR3 has 15 amino acids. CDR3 protein: CASSMGDSDTGELFF. The CDR3 DNA sequence: TGTGCCAGTAGTATGGGGGACTCCGACACCGGGGAGCTGTTTTTT.

The chain uses TRBV11-2 and TRBJ2-2; D unclear. The CDR3 is 13 amino acids. In germline, CDR1 is SGHAT, CDR2 FQNNGV. V shed 3 bases and J shed 5 bases, with 7 bases lying between them. This chain's CDR3 is CASSFELTGELFF. In DNA form, the CDR3 reads TGTGCCAGCAGCTTTGAGTTAACCGGGGAGCTGTTTTTT.

This clone has more than one count but fewer than ten. Other DNA variants within this sample encode the same CDR3. This chain joins TRBV6-5 and TRBJ2-2, with a weak D call TRBD1 (6 bases). The germline V and J ends were trimmed by 9 bases and 3 bases, with 8 bases remaining between them. There are 12 residues in the CDR3. Germline-derived CDR1 and CDR2 are MNHEY and SVGAGI. CDR3 region: CASRTDTGELFF. The CDR3 DNA sequence: TGTGCCAGTCGGACAGACACCGGGGAGCTGTTTTTT.

V and J are TRBV9 and TRBJ1-1; D not certain. The germline V gene encodes CDR1 SGDLS and CDR2 YYNGEE. Trimming stripped 0 bases from V and 4 bases from J, with 16 bases between. The CDR3 runs to 16 residues. As DNA, the CDR3 is TGTGCCAGCAGCGTAGCGGACTCGGTGCCGGGCACTGAAGCTTTCTTT. This sequence encodes CASSVADSVPGTEAFF.

The rearrangement links TRBV19 to TRBJ1-5, with TRBD1 as a possible D gene (6 bases). V was cut by 7 bases and J by 6 bases, with 19 bases left in between. The CDR3 loop spans 15 amino acids. Germline lookup yields CDR1 LNHDA and CDR2 SQIVND (reference sequence). The DNA of the CDR3 is TGTGCCAGTACGCCGGCAGGGGTAGGTATTCAGCCCCAGCATTTT. It yields the protein CASTPAGVGIQPQHF.

The chain carries TRBV5-1 and TRBJ1-4; 8 positions match TRBD1. Germline-derived CDR1 and CDR2 are SGHRS and YFSETQ. V lost 4 bases and J lost 4; bases outside the gene matches: 6. The CDR3 has 15 residues. In DNA form, the CDR3 reads TGCGCCAGCAGCGCGCCGGGACAGGTTAATGAAAAACTGTTTTTT. Translated: CASSAPGQVNEKLFF.

The chain recombines TRBV29-1 with TRBJ1-2; D not certain. Per germline, CDR1 SQVTM and CDR2 ANQGSEA. The CDR3 has 10 amino acids. V was clipped by 2 bases and J by 7 bases, with 5 bases between them. The DNA of the CDR3 is TGCAGCGTTGAACGGGGTGGCTACACCTTC. As protein: CSVERGGYTF.

This clone has more than one count but fewer than ten. This rearrangement joins TRBV7-9 to TRBJ2-2; the D gene is possibly TRBD2 (6 bases). This CDR3 spans 14 amino acids. From germline, CDR1 is SEHNR and CDR2 FQNEAQ (reference sequence). Trimming left V 5 bases short and J 1 base short, with 8 bases between. CDR3 loop: CASSHSGNTGELFF. CDR3 DNA: TGTGCCAGCAGCCATAGCGGGAACACCGGGGAGCTGTTTTTT.

The chain carries TRBV5-1 and TRBJ2-7; maybe TRBD2 (5 bases). Judging by the DNA end, TRBJ2-1 fits better; the J call may be wrong. Per germline, CDR1 SGHRS and CDR2 YFSETQ. The CDR3 is 14 residues long. The DNA for the CDR3 is TGCGCCAGCAGCCCGGACTTCACCAACAATGAGCAGTTCTTC. It codes for CASSPDFTNNEQFF.

V usage is TRBV19 and J usage is TRBJ2-1; D is possibly TRBD2 (5 bases). V was trimmed by 3 bases and J by 6 bases, leaving 12 bases between them. CDR3 size: 14 residues. Per the germline V gene, CDR1 is LNHDA and CDR2 is SQIVND (reference sequence). CDR3 loop: CASSIISDVNEQFF. The DNA for the CDR3 is TGTGCCAGTAGTATTATTAGCGACGTCAATGAGCAGTTCTTC.

The chain links TRBV19 to TRBJ1-1; no clear D gene. Germline CDR1 LNHDA, CDR2 SQIVND (reference sequence). V was clipped by 6 bases and J by 5 bases, with 7 bases between them. The CDR3 sequence is 11 residues long. DNA of the CDR3: TGTGCCAGTAGGGGGAGGACTGAAGCTTTCTTT. Its protein product is CASRGRTEAFF.

This clone was found once. The CDR3 is CASSPTSGEYNEQFF. The CDR3 nucleotides read TGTGCCAGCAGCCCGACTAGCGGGGAATACAATGAGCAGTTCTTC. The chain employs TRBV7-2 and TRBJ2-1; 11 bases map to TRBD2. V dropped 5 bases and J dropped 4; count of bases not matched to a gene: 4. This CDR3 contains 15 residues. CDR1 is SGHTA and CDR2 is FQGNSA in the germline V gene.

This sequence joins TRBV5-6 and TRBJ2-3, with 10 bases that match TRBD2. Germline CDR1 is SGHDT and CDR2 is YYEEEE. The CDR3 is made up of 18 amino acids. V shed 5 bases and J 4 bases; nucleotides not matched to a gene: 16. The DNA for the CDR3 is TGTGCCAGCAGTTCTGCAGGCCTAGCGGGAGATCGGTCAGATACGCAGTATTTT. The encoded protein is CASSSAGLAGDRSDTQYF.

The chain uses TRBV7-9 and TRBJ1-2; 8 nucleotides line up with TRBD1. This CDR3 spans 14 amino acids. J gave up 4 bases and V 2 bases, and 3 bases lay outside the gene matches. Looked up from germline, CDR1 is SEHNR and CDR2 is FQNEAQ (reference sequence). Written as DNA, the CDR3 is TGTGCCAGCAGCTTACAGGGGGCTGGCTATGGCTACACCTTC. This encodes CASSLQGAGYGYTF.

The genes are TRBV7-9 and TRBJ1-1; D ambiguous. Trimming stripped 7 bases from V and 0 bases from J, with 9 bases between. Germline values: CDR1 SEHNR, CDR2 FQNEAQ (reference sequence). This CDR3 comprises 13 residues. The CDR3 reads CASTERLNTEAFF. The DNA of the CDR3 is TGTGCCAGCACCGAACGGTTGAACACTGAAGCTTTCTTT.

V usage is TRBV15 and J usage is TRBJ2-2, with D possibly matching TRBD1 (6 bases). The germline gives CDR1 LNHNV, CDR2 YYDKDF (reference sequence). Trimming removed 0 bases at V and 1 base at J, with 15 bases between. The CDR3 has 18 amino acids. The CDR3 loop reads CATSRDPGVPLNTGELFF. CDR3 sequence (DNA): TGTGCCACCAGCAGAGATCCAGGGGTACCCTTGAACACCGGGGAGCTGTTTTTT.

This chain connects TRBV19 to TRBJ1-1, with 7 bases fitting TRBD1. Germline CDR1 is LNHDA and CDR2 is SQIVND (reference sequence). V shed 5 bases, J shed 4 bases, and the junction held 13 bases outside the gene matches. This CDR3 contains 16 residues. CDR3 coding DNA: TGTGCCAGTAGTCCTCCGAGACAGGGCTGGATCACTGAAGCTTTCTTT. Its translation: CASSPPRQGWITEAFF.

The V and J genes are TRBV7-2 and TRBJ2-1; 9 bases agree with TRBD2. The CDR3 length is 14 residues. CDR1 is SGHTA, CDR2 FQGNSA, per germline. V shed 3 bases and J 5 bases; nucleotides not matched to a gene: 2. The CDR3 here is CASSFSGGNNEQFF. The CDR3 coding sequence is TGTGCCAGCAGCTTTAGCGGGGGAAACAATGAGCAGTTCTTC.

This clone was found once. V usage is TRBV28 and J usage is TRBJ1-1; TRBD1 might be the D (5 bases). Germline V gene data show CDR1 as MDHEN and CDR2 as SYDVKM. V was shortened by 5 bases and J by 6 bases, with 10 bases between the two germline ends. The CDR3 extends over 12 amino acids. CDR3 sequence (DNA): TGTGCCAGCAGTGGAGGGGCGGCTGAAGCTTTCTTT. This sequence encodes CASSGGAAEAFF.

In DNA, the CDR3 is TGTGCCAGCAGTGAGAAGTCCGGGACTCATGCTTTCTTT. Protein: CASSEKSGTHAFF. The J gene is TRBJ1-1, the V gene TRBV6-4; weak D call: TRBD1 (5 bases). CDR1 MRHNA and CDR2 SNTAGT come from the germline V gene. This CDR3 contains 13 residues. Between the trimmed V and J ends, which lost 3 bases and 11 bases, there was a span of 16 bases.

V usage is TRBV10-2 and J usage is TRBJ1-1; the match to TRBD1 covers 7 bases. The CDR3 totals 13 residues. The germline CDR1 and CDR2 sequences are WSHSY and SAAADI. J lost 2 bases, V lost 6 bases, and 3 bases had no gene match. CDR3 loop: CASRDRRNTEAFF. Written as DNA, the CDR3 is TGCGCCAGCAGGGACAGGCGAAACACTGAAGCTTTCTTT.

This clone occurred a few times. J is TRBJ1-1 and V is TRBV5-1; 11 nucleotides match TRBD1. This CDR3 contains 16 residues. Germline V gene sequence: CDR1 SGHRS, CDR2 YFSETQ. Losses at the gene ends were 4 bases for V and 0 bases for J; bases not matched to a gene: 5. CDR3 DNA sequence: TGCGCCAGCAGCCTCCGGGACAGGGGGTTGAACACTGAAGCTTTCTTT. The encoded protein is CASSLRDRGLNTEAFF.

V is TRBV11-2 and J is TRBJ2-1, with D possibly TRBD2 on 5 matching bases. Germline CDR1 and CDR2: SGHAT and FQNNGV. The V and J ends lost 5 bases and 3 bases respectively, with 14 bases between them. The CDR3 covers 15 residues. This CDR3 is CASSPSQTHYNEQFF. The DNA of the CDR3 is TGTGCCAGCAGCCCTAGCCAGACTCACTACAATGAGCAGTTCTTC.

The gene calls are TRBV5-6 and TRBJ1-1, with 8 bases aligning to TRBD1. The germline V gene encodes CDR1 SGHDT and CDR2 YYEEEE. The CDR3 covers 14 residues. J gave up 0 bases and V 3 bases, and 1 base lay outside the gene matches. CDR3 nucleotide sequence: TGTGCCAGCAGCTGGACAGGGATGAACACTGAAGCTTTCTTT. It yields the protein CASSWTGMNTEAFF. Using reference TRBV5-6 and TRBJ1-1 for the parts outside the CDR3, the full variable domain is DAGVTQSPTHLIKTRGQQVTLRCSPKSGHDTVSWYQQALGQGPQFIFQYYEEEERQRGNFPDRFSGHQFPNYSSELNVNALLLGDSALYLCASSWTGMNTEAFFGQGTRLTVV.